A single sample gave rise to the 16 T cell receptor beta chains below, sequenced in a study of T-cell memory formation after mild COVID-19. TCRdb reprocessed the 5' RACE reads via MiXCR and lists one record per CDR3 protein. This table has hundreds of thousands of distinct CDR3 sequences, about 13% appearing once. Sequenced sample: PBMCs or a T cell subset sorted from them (not recorded which). Source of these receptors: a man aged 18 to 30 who had mild COVID-19 (a few samples of this study predate the infection). Cell type and time point are not known.

This clonotype showed up just a few times. This chain links TRBV28 with TRBJ2-7; 8 bases map to TRBD2. This CDR3 is built from 13 residues. V was pared by 5 bases and J by 6 bases, with 6 bases of the junction left unmatched. CDR1 and CDR2 from the germline V gene are MDHEN and SYDVKM. This CDR3 is CASSARGGREQYV. The CDR3 DNA reads as TGTGCCAGCAGTGCCCGGGGGGGGCGCGAGCAGTACGTC.

This clonotype has more than one count but fewer than ten. The chain couples TRBV18 to TRBJ1-1; the D gene is possibly TRBD1 (5 bases). The CDR3 totals 14 residues. Trimming removed 5 bases at V and 1 base at J, with 11 bases between. Looked up from germline, CDR1 is KGHSH and CDR2 is LQKENI. The chain's CDR3 is CASSALTENTEAFF. The CDR3 nucleotides are TGTGCCAGCTCAGCACTGACAGAGAACACTGAAGCTTTCTTT.

The table lists this clonotype with a few counts. J is TRBJ1-2 and V is TRBV7-2, with 9 bases identical to TRBD1. Looked up from germline, CDR1 is SGHTA and CDR2 is FQGNSA. The CDR3 runs to 14 residues. J lost 9 bases, V lost 5 bases, and 10 bases had no gene match. CDR3 protein: CASSTHPGQGRYTF. CDR3 bases: TGTGCCAGCAGCACACATCCGGGACAGGGCCGCTACACCTTC.

The rearrangement joins TRBV11-2 to TRBJ2-1, with a tentative D call TRBD1 (5 bases). The germline gives CDR1 SGHAT, CDR2 FQNNGV. V shed 3 bases and J shed 9 bases, with 15 bases lying between them. This CDR3 region has 14 residues. The CDR3: CASSFVAGPGEQFF. The CDR3 nucleotides read TGTGCCAGCAGCTTTGTGGCAGGGCCCGGTGAGCAGTTCTTC.

The chain combines TRBV7-2 with TRBJ1-2; 8 nucleotides agree with TRBD1. The CDR3 length is 14 residues. V was clipped by 2 bases and J by 9 bases; unmatched bases: 8. Germline V gives CDR1 SGHTA, CDR2 FQGNSA. The CDR3 sequence: CASSLTQGGWRYTF. Written as DNA, the CDR3 is TGTGCCAGCAGCTTAACACAGGGGGGTTGGCGCTACACCTTC.

This clonotype was detected a few times. The rearrangement links TRBV6-5 to TRBJ1-5, with D possibly being TRBD1 (5 bases). There are 12 residues in the CDR3. Trimming cost V 6 bases and J 10 bases, with 13 bases left between them. CDR1 and CDR2 (germline): MNHEY, SVGAGI. The CDR3 protein is CASRRGDDPQHF. For the CDR3, the DNA is TGTGCCAGCAGGAGAGGGGACGACCCCCAGCATTTT.

This clonotype appeared many times. The chain recombines TRBV3-1 with TRBJ2-7; TRBD2 aligns across 10 bases. The germline gives CDR1 LGHDT, CDR2 YNNKEL (reference sequence). This CDR3 spans 13 amino acids. V was clipped by 6 bases and J by 3 bases; unmatched bases: 2. The CDR3 sequence is CASSRTSGYEQYF. CDR3 nucleotides: TGTGCCAGCAGTCGGACTAGCGGCTACGAGCAGTACTTC.

This clonotype was observed many times. V and J are TRBV5-1 and TRBJ2-2; D is ambiguous. V shed 2 bases and J shed 7 bases, with 12 bases lying between them. This CDR3 contains 14 residues. Germline V gene lookup returns CDR1 SGHRS and CDR2 YFSETQ. The CDR3 here is CASSFADPFGELFF. The DNA for the CDR3 is TGCGCCAGCAGCTTCGCGGACCCGTTCGGGGAGCTGTTTTTT.

This clonotype was detected ten times or more. V gene TRBV6-1 combines with J gene TRBJ2-7; 8 nucleotides align to TRBD2. Germline-derived CDR1 and CDR2 are MNHNS and SASEGT. J gave up 1 base and V 7 bases, and 9 bases lay outside the gene matches. The CDR3 consists of 15 residues. DNA of the CDR3: TGTGCCAGCATCCCGCCGGGACTAGGATCCTACGAGCAGTACGTC. Amino acid sequence: CASIPPGLGSYEQYV.

V and J are TRBV7-9 and TRBJ1-1, with 7 bases fitting TRBD1. The CDR3 has 15 amino acids. Germline V lookup: CDR1 SEHNR, CDR2 FQNEAQ (reference sequence). J was trimmed by 0 bases and V by 3 bases; bases with no gene match: 4. The CDR3 nucleotides read TGTGCCAGCAGCTTCACTACAGGGGTGAACACTGAAGCTTTCTTT. Protein product: CASSFTTGVNTEAFF.

This clonotype has a handful of counts. The chain is built from TRBV7-2 and TRBJ2-5; D is perhaps TRBD1 or TRBD2 (5 bases each). V dropped 3 bases and J dropped 8 bases, with 16 bases sitting between them. CDR1 SGHTA and CDR2 FQGNSA come from the germline V gene. The CDR3 is 14 residues long. The CDR3, as DNA: TGTGCCAGCAGCTTTAGTGGGGCCCGGGACACCCAGTACTTC. Translated, it gives CASSFSGARDTQYF.

This chain links TRBV6-1 with TRBJ1-5; weak D call: TRBD1 (5 bases). The CDR3 spans 14 residues. V lost 1 base and J lost 5, with 9 bases in between. Germline V gene data show CDR1 as MNHNS and CDR2 as SASEGT. This CDR3 reads CASSEVTGHQPQHF. The CDR3, as DNA: TGTGCCAGCAGTGAAGTAACAGGTCATCAGCCCCAGCATTTT.

This clonotype has a handful of counts. The rearrangement links TRBV20-1 to TRBJ2-4, with D maybe TRBD1 (6 bases). With 0 bases removed from V and 9 bases from J, the gap between germline ends came to 18 bases. Germline V gives CDR1 DFQATT, CDR2 SNEGSKA (reference sequence). There are 15 residues in the CDR3. CDR3 sequence reads: CSARETGHLAGIQYF. CDR3 nucleotide sequence: TGCAGTGCTAGAGAAACGGGACATTTGGCCGGCATTCAGTACTTC.

This clonotype was counted a few times. The rearrangement links TRBV7-6 to TRBJ2-2; D possibly corresponds to TRBD1 (6 bases). The V gene's germline CDR1 is SGHVS and CDR2 FNYEAQ. V shed 5 bases and J shed 6 bases, with 19 bases lying between them. The CDR3 consists of 16 residues. The CDR3 protein is CASSPRPGQQPGELFF. As DNA, the CDR3 is TGTGCCAGCAGCCCTCGGCCGGGACAACAACCCGGGGAGCTGTTTTTT.

In nucleotides, the CDR3 is TGTGCCAGCAGCGAACAGCTAAGCTCTGGAAACACCATATATTTT. Amino acid sequence: CASSEQLSSGNTIYF. V gene TRBV7-2 combines with J gene TRBJ1-3, with no clear D. Germline values: CDR1 SGHTA, CDR2 FQGNSA. This CDR3 is built from 15 residues. V was trimmed by 5 bases and J by 0 bases, leaving 11 bases between them.

The V call is TRBV9, the J call TRBJ1-2; 11 bases are shared with TRBD1. J gave up 3 bases and V 2 bases, and 9 bases lay outside the gene matches. This CDR3 is built from 17 residues. Germline CDR1 SGDLS, CDR2 YYNGEE. In DNA form, the CDR3 reads TGTGCCAGCAGCGTGAAGGGACAGGGGGATAGGGACTATGGCTACACCTTC. Translation gives CASSVKGQGDRDYGYTF.